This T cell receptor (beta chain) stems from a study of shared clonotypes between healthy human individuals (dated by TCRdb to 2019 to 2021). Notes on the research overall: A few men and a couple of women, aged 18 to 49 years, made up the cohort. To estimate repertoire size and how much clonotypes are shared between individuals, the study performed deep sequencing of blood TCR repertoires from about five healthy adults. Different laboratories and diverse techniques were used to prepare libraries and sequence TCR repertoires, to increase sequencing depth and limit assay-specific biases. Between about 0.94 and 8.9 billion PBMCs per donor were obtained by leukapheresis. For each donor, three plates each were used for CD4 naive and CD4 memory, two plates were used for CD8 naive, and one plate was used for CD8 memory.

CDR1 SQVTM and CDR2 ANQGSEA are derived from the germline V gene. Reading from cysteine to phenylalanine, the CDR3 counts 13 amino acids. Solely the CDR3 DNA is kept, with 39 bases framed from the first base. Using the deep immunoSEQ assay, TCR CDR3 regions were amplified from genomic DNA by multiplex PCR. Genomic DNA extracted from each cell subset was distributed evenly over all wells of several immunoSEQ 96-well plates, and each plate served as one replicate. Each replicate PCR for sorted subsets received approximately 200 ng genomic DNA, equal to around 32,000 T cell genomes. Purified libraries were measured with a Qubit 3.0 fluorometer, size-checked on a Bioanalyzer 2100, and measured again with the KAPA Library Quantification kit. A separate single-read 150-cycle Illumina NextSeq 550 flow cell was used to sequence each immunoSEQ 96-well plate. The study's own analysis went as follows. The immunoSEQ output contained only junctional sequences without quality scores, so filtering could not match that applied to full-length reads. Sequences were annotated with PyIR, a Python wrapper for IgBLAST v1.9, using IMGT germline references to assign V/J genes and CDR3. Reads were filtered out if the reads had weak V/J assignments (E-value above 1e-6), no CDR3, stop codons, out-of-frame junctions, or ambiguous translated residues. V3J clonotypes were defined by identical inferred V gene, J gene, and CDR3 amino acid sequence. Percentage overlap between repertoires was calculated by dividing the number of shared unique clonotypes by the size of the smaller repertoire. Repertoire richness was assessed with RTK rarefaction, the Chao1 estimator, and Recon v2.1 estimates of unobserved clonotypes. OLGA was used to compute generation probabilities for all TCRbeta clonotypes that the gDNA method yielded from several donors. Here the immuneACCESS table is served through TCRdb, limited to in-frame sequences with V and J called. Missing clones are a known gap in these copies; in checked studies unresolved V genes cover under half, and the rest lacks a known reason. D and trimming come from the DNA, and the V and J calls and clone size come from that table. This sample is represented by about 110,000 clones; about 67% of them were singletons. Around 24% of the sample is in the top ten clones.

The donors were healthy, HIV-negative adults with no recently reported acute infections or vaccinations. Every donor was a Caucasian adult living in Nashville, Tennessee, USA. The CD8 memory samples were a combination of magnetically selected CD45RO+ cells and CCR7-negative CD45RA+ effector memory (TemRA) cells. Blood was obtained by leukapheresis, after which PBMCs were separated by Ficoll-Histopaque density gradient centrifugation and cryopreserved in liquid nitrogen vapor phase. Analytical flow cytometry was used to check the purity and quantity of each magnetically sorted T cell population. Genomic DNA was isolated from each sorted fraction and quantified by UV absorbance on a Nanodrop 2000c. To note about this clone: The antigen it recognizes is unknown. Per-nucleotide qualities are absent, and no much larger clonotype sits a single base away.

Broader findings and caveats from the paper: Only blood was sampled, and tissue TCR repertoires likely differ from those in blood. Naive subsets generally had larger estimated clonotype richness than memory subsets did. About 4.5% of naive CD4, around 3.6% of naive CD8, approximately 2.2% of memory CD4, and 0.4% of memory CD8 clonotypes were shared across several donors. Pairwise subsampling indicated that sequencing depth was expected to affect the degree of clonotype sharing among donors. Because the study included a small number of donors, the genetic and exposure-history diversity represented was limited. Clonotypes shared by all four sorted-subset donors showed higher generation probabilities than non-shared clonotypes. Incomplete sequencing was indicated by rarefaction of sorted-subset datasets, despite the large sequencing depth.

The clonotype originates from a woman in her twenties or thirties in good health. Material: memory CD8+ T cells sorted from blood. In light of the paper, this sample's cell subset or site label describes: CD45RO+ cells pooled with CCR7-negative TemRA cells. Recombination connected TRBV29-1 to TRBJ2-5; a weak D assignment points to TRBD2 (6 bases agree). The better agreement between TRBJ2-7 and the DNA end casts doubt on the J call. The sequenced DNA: TGCAGCGTTTTGTGGGACTTCCCCTACGAGCAGTACTTC. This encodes CSVLWDFPYEQYF.